The 7 T cell receptor beta chains below all came from one sample that was sequenced in a study of monozygotic twins with inflammatory bowel disease. For each CDR3 protein, TCRdb gives one entry from its re-call of the 5' RACE reads, without DNA. Its clone listing holds some 90,000 distinct CDR3 sequences. Sample: blood. The receptors were gathered from a human donor with ulcerative colitis or Crohn's disease, or a healthy co-twin of an affected twin (not recorded which).

This chain's CDR3 is CASSLSRRREAFF. This chain connects TRBV27 to TRBJ1-1. From germline, CDR1 is MNHEY and CDR2 SMNVEV (reference sequence). This CDR3 has 13 amino acids.

The chain employs TRBV7-2 and TRBJ1-2; the D gene TCRdb calls, TRBD1, cannot be checked with no DNA. CDR1 and CDR2 from the germline V gene are SGHTA and FQGNSA. The CDR3 is made up of 15 amino acids. The CDR3 protein is CASSPRGGTSYGYTF.

The rearrangement uses TRBV7-2 and TRBJ2-7. The CDR3 has 13 residues. Germline assignment: CDR1 SGHTA and CDR2 FQGNSA. This chain's CDR3 is CASSLDSIYEQYF.

The chain carries TRBV12-3 or TRBV12-4 and TRBJ1-4; no DNA is available, so the TRBD1 call from TCRdb remains unchecked. There are 13 residues in the CDR3. The chain's CDR3 is CASSLWAPEKLFF.

This chain links TRBV20-1 with TRBJ1-4. Per germline, CDR1 DFQATT and CDR2 SNEGSKA (reference sequence). The CDR3 runs to 15 residues. The CDR3 sequence: CSARDPARNNEKLFF.

The chain joins TRBV25-1 to TRBJ1-5; as DNA is missing, the TRBD1 call by TCRdb cannot be tested. CDR1 and CDR2 from the germline V gene are MGHDK and SYGVNS. The CDR3 is 14 residues long. This CDR3 is CASSPRTGNQPQHF.

The genes are TRBV11-2 and TRBJ1-2. Germline values: CDR1 SGHAT, CDR2 FQNNGV. The CDR3 has 17 residues. CDR3 loop: CASSFPFHRDSDYGYTF.